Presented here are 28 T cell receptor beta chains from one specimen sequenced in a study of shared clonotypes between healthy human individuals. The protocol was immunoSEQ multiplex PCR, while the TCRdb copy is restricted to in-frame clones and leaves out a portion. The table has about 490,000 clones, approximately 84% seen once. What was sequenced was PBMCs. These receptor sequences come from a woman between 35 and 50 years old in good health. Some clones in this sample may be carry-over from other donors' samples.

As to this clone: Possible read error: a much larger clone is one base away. CDR3: CASSMGPAGSSYEQYF. CDR3 bases: TGTGCCAGTAGTATGGGGCCAGCCGGTAGCTCCTACGAGCAGTACTTC. This chain joins TRBV19 and TRBJ2-5; tentative D call: TRBD1 (5 bases). The end of the DNA aligns better with TRBJ2-7, so the J call may be wrong. From germline, CDR1 is LNHDA and CDR2 SQIVND (reference sequence). The CDR3 has 16 residues.

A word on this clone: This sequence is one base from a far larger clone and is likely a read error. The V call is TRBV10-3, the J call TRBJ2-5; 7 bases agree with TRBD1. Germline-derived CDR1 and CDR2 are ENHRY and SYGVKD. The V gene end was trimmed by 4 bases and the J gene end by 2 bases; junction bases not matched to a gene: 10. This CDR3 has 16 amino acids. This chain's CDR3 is CAISGVTGYPQETQYF. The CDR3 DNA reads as TGTGCCATCAGTGGGGTGACAGGGTACCCACAAGAGACCCAGTACTTC.

The CDR3 loop is CASVTGTGVLLDNEQFF. CDR3 DNA sequence: TGCGCCAGTGTCACCGGGACAGGGGTGCTTCTGGACAATGAGCAGTTCTTC. V is TRBV5-1 and J is TRBJ2-1; the match to TRBD1 covers 10 bases. CDR1 and CDR2 (germline): SGHRS, YFSETQ. The ends lost 8 bases at V and 5 bases at J; junction bases unmatched: 16. This CDR3 contains 17 residues.

Written as DNA, the CDR3 is TGCGCCAGCAGCTTGGATGCGGCGGGCACAGATACGCAGTATTTT. Amino acid sequence: CASSLDAAGTDTQYF. The gene calls are TRBV5-1 and TRBJ2-3; D gene unclear. Trimming pared 0 bases from V and 1 base from J, leaving 9 bases between. Germline CDR1 SGHRS, CDR2 YFSETQ. This CDR3 is 15 amino acids long.

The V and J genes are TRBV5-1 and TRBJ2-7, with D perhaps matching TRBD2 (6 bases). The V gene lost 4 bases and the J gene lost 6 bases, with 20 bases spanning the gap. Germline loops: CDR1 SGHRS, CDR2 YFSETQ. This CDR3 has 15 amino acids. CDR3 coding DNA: TGCGCCAGCAGCCCGGAGGGTGACCTGACGAGCGAGCAGTACTTC. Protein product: CASSPEGDLTSEQYF. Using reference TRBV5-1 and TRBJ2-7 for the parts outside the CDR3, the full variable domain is KAGVTQTPRYLIKTRGQQVTLSCSPISGHRSVSWYQQTPGQGLQFLFEYFSETQRNKGNFPGRFSGRQFSNSRSEMNVSTLELGDSALYLCASSPEGDLTSEQYFGPGTRLTVT.

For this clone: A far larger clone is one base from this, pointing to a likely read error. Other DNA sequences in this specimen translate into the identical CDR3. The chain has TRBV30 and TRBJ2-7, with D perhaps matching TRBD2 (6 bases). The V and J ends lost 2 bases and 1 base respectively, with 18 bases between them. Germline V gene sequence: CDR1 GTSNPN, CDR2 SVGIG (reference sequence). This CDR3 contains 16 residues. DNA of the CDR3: TGTGCCTGGAGTCTATATGTGACTAGTGGTTCCTACGAGCAGTACTTC. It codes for CAWSLYVTSGSYEQYF.

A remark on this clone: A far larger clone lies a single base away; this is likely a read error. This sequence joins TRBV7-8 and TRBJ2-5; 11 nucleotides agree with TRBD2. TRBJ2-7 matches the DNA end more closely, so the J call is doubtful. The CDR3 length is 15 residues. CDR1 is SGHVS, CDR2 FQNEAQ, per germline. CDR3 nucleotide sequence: TGTGCCAGCAGCTCCCGCCGACTAGCGGGGTTCGAGCAGTACTTC. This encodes CASSSRRLAGFEQYF.

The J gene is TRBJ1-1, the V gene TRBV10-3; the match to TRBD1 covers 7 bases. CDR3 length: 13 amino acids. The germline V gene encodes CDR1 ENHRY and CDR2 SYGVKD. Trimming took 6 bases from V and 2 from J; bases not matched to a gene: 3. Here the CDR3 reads CAIRQGGNTEAFF. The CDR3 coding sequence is TGTGCCATCAGGCAGGGGGGTAACACTGAAGCTTTCTTT.

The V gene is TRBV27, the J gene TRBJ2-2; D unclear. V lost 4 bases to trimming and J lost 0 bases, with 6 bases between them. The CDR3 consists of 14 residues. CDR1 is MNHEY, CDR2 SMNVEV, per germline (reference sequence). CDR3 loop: CASSSGPNTGELFF. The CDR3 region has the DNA TGTGCCAGCAGTTCGGGCCCGAACACCGGGGAGCTGTTTTTT.

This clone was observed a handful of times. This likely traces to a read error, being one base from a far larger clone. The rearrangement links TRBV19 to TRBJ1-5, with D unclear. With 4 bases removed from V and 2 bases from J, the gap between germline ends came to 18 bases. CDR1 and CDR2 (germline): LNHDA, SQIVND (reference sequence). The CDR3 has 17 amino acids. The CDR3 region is CASSKGWIGWGNQPQHF. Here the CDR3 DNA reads TGTGCCAGTAGTAAAGGGTGGATAGGATGGGGCAATCAGCCCCAGCATTTT.

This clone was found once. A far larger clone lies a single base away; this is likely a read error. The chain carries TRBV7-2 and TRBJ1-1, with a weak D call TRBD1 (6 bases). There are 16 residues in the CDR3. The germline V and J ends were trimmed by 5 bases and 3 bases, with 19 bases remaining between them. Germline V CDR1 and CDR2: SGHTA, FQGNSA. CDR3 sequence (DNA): TGTGCCAGCAGCCACATGACCAGGGGCTGGGACACTGAAGCTTTCTTT. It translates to CASSHMTRGWDTEAFF.

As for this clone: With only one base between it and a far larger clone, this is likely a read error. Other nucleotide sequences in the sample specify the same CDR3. The CDR3 protein is CASSGGGGWYAEAFF. The CDR3 DNA reads TGCGCCAGCAGCGGAGGGGGCGGGTGGTACGCTGAAGCTTTCTTT. J is TRBJ1-1 and V is TRBV11-2, with 7 bases identical to TRBD1. Germline values: CDR1 SGHAT, CDR2 FQNNGV. CDR3 length: 15 amino acids.

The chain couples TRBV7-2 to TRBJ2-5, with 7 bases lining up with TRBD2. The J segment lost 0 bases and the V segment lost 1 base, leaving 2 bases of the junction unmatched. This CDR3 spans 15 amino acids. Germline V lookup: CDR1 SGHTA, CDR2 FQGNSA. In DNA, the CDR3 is TGTGCCAGCAGCTTAGGGGGACTATACCAAGAGACCCAGTACTTC. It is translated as CASSLGGLYQETQYF.

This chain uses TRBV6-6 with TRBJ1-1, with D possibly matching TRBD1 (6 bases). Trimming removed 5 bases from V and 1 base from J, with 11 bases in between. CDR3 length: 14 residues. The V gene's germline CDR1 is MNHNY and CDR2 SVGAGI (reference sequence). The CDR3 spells CASSDEQGNTEAFF. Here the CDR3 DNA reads TGTGCCAGCAGTGATGAACAGGGGAACACTGAAGCTTTCTTT.

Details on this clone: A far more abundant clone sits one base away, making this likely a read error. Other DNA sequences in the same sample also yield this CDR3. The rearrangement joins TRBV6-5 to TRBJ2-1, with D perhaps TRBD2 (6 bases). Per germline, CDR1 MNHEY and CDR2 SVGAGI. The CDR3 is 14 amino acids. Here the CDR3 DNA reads TGTGCAAGCAGTTACTCGGGGGATGGGAATGAGCAGTTCTTC. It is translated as CASSYSGDGNEQFF.

CDR3 nucleotides: TGTGCCTGGAGCGCGGCCGGGACAGGGGGTTCCGGGGAGCTGTTTTTT. Amino acid sequence: CAWSAAGTGGSGELFF. This sequence joins TRBV30 and TRBJ2-2; 11 bases are a match to TRBD1. V was pared by 3 bases and J by 6 bases, with 9 bases of the junction left unmatched. The CDR3 consists of 16 residues. CDR1 is GTSNPN, CDR2 SVGIG, per germline (reference sequence).

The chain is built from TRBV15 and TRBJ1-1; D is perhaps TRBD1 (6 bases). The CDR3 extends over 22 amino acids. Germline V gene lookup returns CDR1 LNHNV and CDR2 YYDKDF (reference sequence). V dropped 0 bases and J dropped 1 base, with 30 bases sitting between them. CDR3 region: CATSRDGSGGRYSYTRNTEAFF. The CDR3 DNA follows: TGTGCCACCAGCAGAGATGGGTCGGGGGGGCGATACTCCTATACAAGGAACACTGAAGCTTTCTTT.

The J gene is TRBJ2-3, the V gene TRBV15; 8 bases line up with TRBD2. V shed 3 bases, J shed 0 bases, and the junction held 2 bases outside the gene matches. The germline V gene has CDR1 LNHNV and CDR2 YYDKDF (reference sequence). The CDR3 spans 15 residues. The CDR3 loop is CATSRSSGSTDTQYF. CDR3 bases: TGTGCCACCAGCAGGTCTAGCGGGAGCACAGATACGCAGTATTTT.

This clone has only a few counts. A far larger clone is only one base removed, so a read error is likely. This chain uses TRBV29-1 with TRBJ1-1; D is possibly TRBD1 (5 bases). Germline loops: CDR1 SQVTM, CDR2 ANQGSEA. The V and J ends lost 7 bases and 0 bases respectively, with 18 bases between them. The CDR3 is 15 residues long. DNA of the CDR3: TGCAGCGCTGGGGCGGGTTGGGTAATGAACACTGAAGCTTTCTTT. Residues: CSAGAGWVMNTEAFF.

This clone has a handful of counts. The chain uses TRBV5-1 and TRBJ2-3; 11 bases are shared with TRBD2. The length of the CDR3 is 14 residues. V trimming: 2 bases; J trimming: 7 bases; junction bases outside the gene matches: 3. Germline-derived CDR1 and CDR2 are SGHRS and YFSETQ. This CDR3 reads CASSFTSGSNTQYF. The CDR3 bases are TGCGCCAGCAGCTTCACTAGCGGGAGTAATACGCAGTATTTT.

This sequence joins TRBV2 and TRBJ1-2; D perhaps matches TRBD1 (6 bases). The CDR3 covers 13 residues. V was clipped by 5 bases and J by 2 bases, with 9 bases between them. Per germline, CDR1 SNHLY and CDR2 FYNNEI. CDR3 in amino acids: CASSNDRNYGYTF. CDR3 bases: TGTGCCAGCAGTAACGACAGGAACTATGGCTACACCTTC.

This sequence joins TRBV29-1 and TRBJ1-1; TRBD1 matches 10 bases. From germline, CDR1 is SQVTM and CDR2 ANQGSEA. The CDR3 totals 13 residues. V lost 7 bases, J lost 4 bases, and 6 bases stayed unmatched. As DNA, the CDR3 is TGCAGCGCCACCCGGGACAGGGGCACTGAAGCTTTCTTT. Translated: CSATRDRGTEAFF. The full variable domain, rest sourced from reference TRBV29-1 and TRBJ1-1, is SAVISQKPSRDICQRGTSLTIQCQVDSQVTMMFWYRQQPGQSLTLIATANQGSEATYESGFVIDKFPISRPNLTFSTLTVSNMSPEDSSIYLCSATRDRGTEAFFGQGTRLTVV.

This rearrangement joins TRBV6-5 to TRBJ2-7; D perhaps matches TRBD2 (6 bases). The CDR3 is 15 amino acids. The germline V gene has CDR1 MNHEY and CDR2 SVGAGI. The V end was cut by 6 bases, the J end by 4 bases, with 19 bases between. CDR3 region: CASRTSGDQFYEQYF. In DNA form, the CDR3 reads TGTGCCAGCAGGACCTCGGGAGATCAATTTTACGAGCAGTACTTC.

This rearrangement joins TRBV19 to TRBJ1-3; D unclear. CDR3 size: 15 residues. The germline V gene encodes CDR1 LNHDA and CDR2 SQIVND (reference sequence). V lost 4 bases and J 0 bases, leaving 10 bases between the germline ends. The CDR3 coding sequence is TGTGCCAGTAGTACCAATACCGACTCTGGAAACACCATATATTTT. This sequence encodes CASSTNTDSGNTIYF.

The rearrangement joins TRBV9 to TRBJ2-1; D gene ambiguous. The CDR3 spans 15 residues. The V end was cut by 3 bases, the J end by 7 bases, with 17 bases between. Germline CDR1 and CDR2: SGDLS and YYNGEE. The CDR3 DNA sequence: TGTGCCAGCAGCGCTACTGACAACCGTTTTAATGAGCAGTTCTTC. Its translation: CASSATDNRFNEQFF.

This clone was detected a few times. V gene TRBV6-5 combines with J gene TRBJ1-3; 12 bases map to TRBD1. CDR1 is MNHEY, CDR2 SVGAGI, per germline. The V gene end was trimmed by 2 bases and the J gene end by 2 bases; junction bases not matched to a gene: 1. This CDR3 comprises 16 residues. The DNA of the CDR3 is TGTGCCAGCAGTTACGGGACAGGGGGCCCTGGAAACACCATATATTTT. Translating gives CASSYGTGGPGNTIYF.

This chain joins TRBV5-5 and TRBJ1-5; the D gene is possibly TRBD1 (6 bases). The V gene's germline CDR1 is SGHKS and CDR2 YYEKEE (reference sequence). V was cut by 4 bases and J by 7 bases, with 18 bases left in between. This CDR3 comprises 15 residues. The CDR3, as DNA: TGTGCCAGCAGCCTGGACAGTTCGGTTGTCCAGCCCCAGCATTTT. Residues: CASSLDSSVVQPQHF. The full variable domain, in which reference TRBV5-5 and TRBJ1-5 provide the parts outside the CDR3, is DAGVTQSPTHLIKTRGQQVTLRCSPISGHKSVSWYQQVLGQGPQFIFQYYEKEERGRGNFPDRFSARQFPNYSSELNVNALLLGDSALYLCASSLDSSVVQPQHFGDGTRLSIL.

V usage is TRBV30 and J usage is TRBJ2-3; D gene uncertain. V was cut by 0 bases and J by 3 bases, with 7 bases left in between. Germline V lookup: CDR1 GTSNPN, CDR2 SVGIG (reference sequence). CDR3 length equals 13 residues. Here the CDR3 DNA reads TGTGCCTGGAGTGTGGTCCGGACAGATACGCAGTATTTT. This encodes CAWSVVRTDTQYF.